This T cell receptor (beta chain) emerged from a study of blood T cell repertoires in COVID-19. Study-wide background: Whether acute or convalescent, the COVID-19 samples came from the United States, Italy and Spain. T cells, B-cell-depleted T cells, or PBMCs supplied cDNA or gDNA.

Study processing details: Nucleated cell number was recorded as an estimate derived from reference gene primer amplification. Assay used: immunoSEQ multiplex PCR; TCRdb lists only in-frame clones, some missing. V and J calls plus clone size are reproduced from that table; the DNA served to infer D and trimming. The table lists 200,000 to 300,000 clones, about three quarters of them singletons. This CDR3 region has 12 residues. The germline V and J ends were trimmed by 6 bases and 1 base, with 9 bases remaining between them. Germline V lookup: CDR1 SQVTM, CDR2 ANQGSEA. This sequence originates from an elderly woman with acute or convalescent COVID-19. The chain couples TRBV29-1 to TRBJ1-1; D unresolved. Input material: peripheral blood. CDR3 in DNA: TGCAGCGTCCGCCCCGGGAACACTGAAGCTTTCTTT. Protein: CSVRPGNTEAFF.